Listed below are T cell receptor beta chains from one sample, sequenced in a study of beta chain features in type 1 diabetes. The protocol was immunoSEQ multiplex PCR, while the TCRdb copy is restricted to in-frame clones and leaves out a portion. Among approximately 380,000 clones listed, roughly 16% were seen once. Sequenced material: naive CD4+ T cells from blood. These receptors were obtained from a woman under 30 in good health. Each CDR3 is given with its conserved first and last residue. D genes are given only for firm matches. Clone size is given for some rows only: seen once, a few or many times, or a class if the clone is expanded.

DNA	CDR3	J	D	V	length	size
TGTGCCAGCCCCAGGGGAAAGACCCAGTACTTC	CASPRGKTQYF	TRBJ2-5	.	TRBV11-2	11	few
TGTGCCTGGAGTGTCGGTGGGACTCGGCAAGAGACCCAGTACTTC	CAWSVGGTRQETQYF	TRBJ2-5	.	TRBV30	15	few
TGCAGCGTACCGGGACAGTCACTAGCCAAAAACATTCAGTACTTC	CSVPGQSLAKNIQYF	TRBJ2-4	TRBD1	TRBV29-1	15	few
TGCGCCAGCAGCCAACCGGGGACAGGGGTTGAAAAACTGTTTTTT	CASSQPGTGVEKLFF	TRBJ1-4	TRBD1	TRBV4-1	15	few
TGTGCCAGCTCACCATCAGAAGTGGAGACCCAGTACTTC	CASSPSEVETQYF	TRBJ2-5	.	TRBV18	13	few
TGTGCCTGGAGTGAGAAGGGGACTAGCGGGAGCTACGAGCAGTACTTC	CAWSEKGTSGSYEQYF	TRBJ2-7	TRBD2	TRBV30	16	few
TGTGCCAGCAGCTTGGGGCCAGGGTGGGATGAGCAGTTCTTC	CASSLGPGWDEQFF	TRBJ2-1	.	TRBV5-4	14	.
TGTGCCAGCAGCTTAAGCGGACAGCCGAACACCGGGGAGCTGTTTTTT	CASSLSGQPNTGELFF	TRBJ2-2	.	TRBV7-3	16	.
TGTGCCAGCAGTCGAGGGTATAACTATGGCTACACCTTC	CASSRGYNYGYTF	TRBJ1-2	.	TRBV6-5	13	few
TGTGCCAGCAGCTTGGCTAGCGGGATTCAAGAGACCCAGTACTTC	CASSLASGIQETQYF	TRBJ2-5	TRBD2	TRBV7-3	15	few
TGTGCCAGCAGTGATGGACAGGGCAATCGGTATCAGCCCCAGCATTTT	CASSDGQGNRYQPQHF	TRBJ1-5	TRBD1	TRBV2	16	.
TGTGCCTGGAGTGTGGCGGGAGGCTCCTACGAGCAGTACTTC	CAWSVAGGSYEQYF	TRBJ2-7	TRBD2	TRBV30	14	.
TGTGCCAGCAGCCAGAGGACTAGCGGGGCTCACGAGCAGTACTTC	CASSQRTSGAHEQYF	TRBJ2-7	TRBD2	TRBV4-2	15	.
TGTGCCTGGAGTGTTGACAGGGGAAAACCTTGGTCGGTATACGAGCAGTACTTC	CAWSVDRGKPWSVYEQYF	TRBJ2-7	TRBD1	TRBV30	18	few
TGTGCCTGGAGTGCCCTCCGGGAGGGGGCAAGTGGCTACACCTTC	CAWSALREGASGYTF	TRBJ1-2	TRBD1	TRBV30	15	few
TGTGCCAGCAGTGAAGAGGGGGACAGTAAAAATAGCAATCAGCCCCAGCATTTT	CASSEEGDSKNSNQPQHF	TRBJ1-5	TRBD1	TRBV2	18	.
TGTGCCAGCAGCCAAGATATGGTACGGGATTATAACAATGAGCAGTTCTTC	CASSQDMVRDYNNEQFF	TRBJ2-1	.	TRBV4-2	17	few
TGTGCCAGCAGCGCTGACAGCTTCACCATATATTTT	CASSADSFTIYF	TRBJ1-3	.	TRBV7-2	12	.
TGTGCCAGCAGAGACAGGGGGAAGGGAGAGACCCAGTACTTC	CASRDRGKGETQYF	TRBJ2-5	TRBD1	TRBV28	14	.
TGTGCCTGGAGTGTGGGAGGGCCCAATCAGCCCCAGCATTTT	CAWSVGGPNQPQHF	TRBJ1-5	.	TRBV30	14	few
TGTGCCAGCAGCCGCCCGCCGACAGGGGGCGACTTC	CASSRPPTGGDF	TRBJ2-7	TRBD1	TRBV28	12	.
TGTGCCAGCAGGGGGCTGCGGGAGACCCAGTACTTC	CASRGLRETQYF	TRBJ2-5	.	TRBV2	12	.
TGTGCCAGCACGGGGGTTGGACAAGAGACCCAGTACTTC	CASTGVGQETQYF	TRBJ2-5	.	TRBV6-5	13	.
TGTGCCAGCAGTTTAGGCGCGGGACAGGGCTACGAGCAGTACTTC	CASSLGAGQGYEQYF	TRBJ2-7	TRBD1	TRBV28	15	.
TGTGCCAGCTCATCCTCATTGACTAGCGGAAATGAGCAGTTCTTC	CASSSSLTSGNEQFF	TRBJ2-1	TRBD2	TRBV18	15	few
TGCGCCAGCAGCCAAAAGACCGGGGGTCCTAGGCAGTTCTTC	CASSQKTGGPRQFF	TRBJ2-1	.	TRBV4-3	14	.
TGTGCCAGCAGCAATCCGGGACAGGGAGGATACGAGCAGTACTTC	CASSNPGQGGYEQYF	TRBJ2-7	TRBD1	TRBV5-6	15	.
TGTGCCAGCAGCTTGACTAGCGGTAACACCGGGGAGCTGTTTTTT	CASSLTSGNTGELFF	TRBJ2-2	TRBD2	TRBV7-8	15	few
TGCGCCAGCAGCTTCGATTATGAGAAGACCCAGTACTTC	CASSFDYEKTQYF	TRBJ2-5	.	TRBV5-1	13	few
TGCGCCAGCAGCCAGGAACTAGCGGGATCAGCTAATGAGCAGTTCTTC	CASSQELAGSANEQFF	TRBJ2-1	TRBD2	TRBV5-1	16	.
TGTGCCAGCAGCCAGGACAGCAGGCAGCCCCAGCATTTT	CASSQDSRQPQHF	TRBJ1-5	.	TRBV14	13	.
TGTGCCAGCAGCGCGGGACTAGCGGGATACACCGGGGAGCTGTTTTTT	CASSAGLAGYTGELFF	TRBJ2-2	TRBD2	TRBV9	16	.
TGTGCCTGCCGAGGACTAGCGGGAGGTCCCGGGGAGCTGTTTTTT	CACRGLAGGPGELFF	TRBJ2-2	TRBD2	TRBV30	15	once
TGTGCCATCAGTGAACGCAGGGGCTCCTACGAGCAGTACTTC	CAISERRGSYEQYF	TRBJ2-7	.	TRBV10-3	14	few
TGCAGCGCCTCCGGGACAGGGGGAAACTATGGCTACACCTTC	CSASGTGGNYGYTF	TRBJ1-2	TRBD1	TRBV29-1	14	.
TGTGCCAGCAGCTTTGAGGTGAACTCTGGAAACACCATATATTTT	CASSFEVNSGNTIYF	TRBJ1-3	.	TRBV7-2	15	.
TGTGCCAGCAGCGCAGGCCAGGGACAAGAGACCCAGTACTTC	CASSAGQGQETQYF	TRBJ2-5	.	TRBV5-4	14	.
TGTGCCTGGAGTATCAACTGGGGCTACACCTTC	CAWSINWGYTF	TRBJ1-2	.	TRBV30	11	.
TGTGCCAGCAGCCCCCAGGGGGTTTCCTACGAGCAGTACTTC	CASSPQGVSYEQYF	TRBJ2-7	TRBD1	TRBV7-9	14	.
TGTGCCAGCAGCCAGGGACAGAACACCGGGGAGCTGTTTTTT	CASSQGQNTGELFF	TRBJ2-2	.	TRBV11-3	14	few
TGTGCCAGCTCACCGTCTCATGAGCAGTTCTTC	CASSPSHEQFF	TRBJ2-1	.	TRBV18	11	few
TGCGCCAGCAGCCAAGGACAGGGCCTTGTCTCGGGGGCCAACGTCCTGACTTTC	CASSQGQGLVSGANVLTF	TRBJ2-6	TRBD1	TRBV4-3	18	few
TGTGCCACCAGGGATAGCGGGACGTCGGGCGAGCAGTACTTC	CATRDSGTSGEQYF	TRBJ2-7	TRBD2	TRBV15	14	.
TGCAGCGTTTCCGGGACATTAACCTACGAGCAGTACTTC	CSVSGTLTYEQYF	TRBJ2-7	.	TRBV29-1	13	few
TGTGCCAGCTCACCAGAGTCGCATACAACTAATGAAAAACTGTTTTTT	CASSPESHTTNEKLFF	TRBJ1-4	.	TRBV18	16	.
TGTGCCAGCAGTGGACAGGCGTTTGACGGCTACACCTTC	CASSGQAFDGYTF	TRBJ1-2	.	TRBV2	13	few
TGTGCCAGCAGCTTAAGGGGCCGGTCCTACGAGCAGTACTTC	CASSLRGRSYEQYF	TRBJ2-7	.	TRBV7-3	14	few
TGCAGCGTTGAGAACCTAAATGAAAAACTGTTTTTT	CSVENLNEKLFF	TRBJ1-4	.	TRBV29-1	12	.
TGTGCCAGCCCGTCGGGTATCACCGGGGAGCTGTTTTTT	CASPSGITGELFF	TRBJ2-2	.	TRBV28	13	.
TGTGCCAGCAGCTGGCGGACAACACGTCACACTGAAGCTTTCTTT	CASSWRTTRHTEAFF	TRBJ1-1	.	TRBV5-6	15	.